The T cell receptor beta chain under discussion was sequenced for a study of post-analysis software for immune sequencing data. Study information: Some patients lacked subtype; others had relapsing-remitting, secondary progressive or progressive-relapsing disease. Whole-study findings and limits: Patients had higher frequencies than controls of five TRBV segments, including TRBV5-6, TRBV5-1 and TRBV20-1.

About this clonotype: The antigen remains undetermined.

V gave up 6 bases and J gave up 7 bases; unmatched junction bases: 9. CDR3 length: 13 amino acids. The germline gives CDR1 DFQATT, CDR2 SNEGSKA (reference sequence). Built from TCR beta cDNA, the libraries had unique molecular identifiers in them. A population of about 1 to 11 million T cells gave rise to 400,000 to 550,000 cDNA molecules. TCRdb used MiXCR to reprocess the PCR reads, holding one entry per CDR3 protein. The sample has about 460,000 distinct CDR3 sequences, around 40% seen once; the top ten hold 12%. The TCR was taken from a girl aged 10-17 years with multiple sclerosis. This sequence joins TRBV20-1 and TRBJ2-4, with 7 bases that match TRBD1. The source material was blood. The chain's CDR3 is CSAPNRGGNIQYF. CDR3 DNA: TGCAGTGCCCCCAACAGGGGCGGTAACATTCAGTACTTC.